This TCR beta chain was recorded in a study of CD8 T cells in Susac syndrome. cDNA came from about 0.5 to 1 ug RNA primed by random hexamers. Each CDR3 protein gets one entry after TCRdb re-called the immunoSEQ multiplex PCR reads with MiXCR. In the table there are 200,000 to 250,000 distinct CDR3 sequences, 85% to 95% of which are singletons. V lost 2 bases, J lost 2 bases, and 13 bases lay in between. The CDR3 length is 14 residues. Germline V lookup: CDR1 GTSNPN, CDR2 SVGIG (reference sequence). This chain joins TRBV30 and TRBJ2-7; D might be TRBD2 (5 bases). The receptor was derived from a human donor with multiple sclerosis. Source material: CD4+ T cells from PBMCs. CDR3 residues: CAWSPRTAPYEQYV. The CDR3 nucleotides are TGTGCCTGGAGTCCCCGGACTGCCCCCTACGAGCAGTACGTC.